Sequencing of this TCR beta chain was carried out in a study of cytomegalovirus exposure and HLA in healthy donors (dated by TCRdb to between 2016 and 2019). Describing the broader study: An earlier analysis of approximately 640 of the donors reported 250 to 300 Gb of sequence data and 100 million to 130 million unique TCR beta sequences from 150 million to 200 million T cells. An early release that covered roughly 600 HLA-typed donors contained around 300 gigabases of sequencing data and tens of millions of unique TCR sequences. Along with the roughly 670-subject first cohort, a separate validation cohort of over a hundred different subjects was used. Roughly five DR-DQ haplotypes were handled as single units for association and clustering because linkage in the cohort was strong. The T cell repertoires of under 750 subjects were profiled by immunosequencing and related to cytomegalovirus serostatus. An earlier analysis of more than 450 of the donors used high-throughput TCR beta sequencing to judge whether each TCR beta V gene segment behaved as functional or pseudogenic. The aim of the study was to test whether cataloging public T cell receptors could identify signatures of past pathogen exposure. Donor age, sex, ethnicity and CMV serostatus were compiled alongside the repertoire data. To predict cytomegalovirus infection status, the study combined high-throughput TCR immunosequencing, statistical association of individual TCRs with disease status, and machine learning. Among roughly 400 genotyped donors of the cohort, an average of roughly 230,000 unique TCR beta nucleotide sequences was sequenced per donor, of which roughly 17% were non-productive. Rather than using new phenotypic data, the later analysis identified candidate immune exposures from TCR beta sequences and from how often those sequences occurred across donors. Both class I and class II loci were covered by HLA typing, at four-digit resolution. In a later genetic analysis, genome-wide SNP genotypes for about three fifths of the 666 donors were used, and that subset was treated as a discovery cohort. A later analysis re-examined previously published TCR beta repertoires from about 700 donors and added high-resolution HLA genotyping to investigate patterns of TCR occurrence. All discovery cohort repertoires had been generated on a single sequencing platform. Typing coverage varied by locus: about 620-630 donors for A, B, C, DRB1 and DQB1; roughly 500 for DQA1; around 570 for DPA1; approximately 470 for DPB1. Of the roughly 400 genotyped donors, around 81% fell in the genetic ancestry cluster associated with self-reported Caucasian donors. Study-level results and caveats: When HLA alleles, especially DR and DQ, strongly co-occurred, attributing TCR associations to individual alleles was difficult. According to a later genetic analysis, donors in an Asian-associated ancestry cluster had fewer N-insertions in productive TCRs than the approximately 670-donor mean. A later analysis found that TCR association rates varied across HLA loci, with DRB1 alleles showing the most associated TCRs and HLA-C alleles the fewest. The cohort was sequenced for TCR beta chains only, and without alpha or paired-chain data the features that could be detected were limited. In an earlier analysis of over 550 of the donors, most TCR beta V segments were observed in productive rearrangements about 87% or about 30% of the time, broadly matching IMGT annotations. Most TCR sequences were seen in very few donors, while some public TCRs were found in many individuals. Presence/absence analyses assumed roughly uniform sequencing depth across donors, an assumption that may not hold. At a false discovery rate of 0.05, a later analysis linked roughly 17,000 TCR beta sequences to specific HLA alleles. In vitro tests confirmed that a few of the cytomegalovirus-associated TCR beta chains recognize cytomegalovirus antigens. Linkage disequilibrium might explain the correlated functional status among segregating V segments, but an unknown experimental factor could not be ruled out. A later analysis found that HLA-associated TCR beta chains were more clonally expanded and had lower generation probabilities than equally common non-associated chains. A later analysis reported that several top co-occurrence clusters appeared linked to parvovirus B19, influenza, CMV and Epstein-Barr virus. A cluster of highly shared sequence variants was judged likely to represent a technical artifact of the sequencing pipeline. CMV serostatus was the only immune exposure information available for the cohort. A total of fewer than 200 TCR beta chains were listed by the study as associated with cytomegalovirus. Because counts were too low, approximately 18 rarely observed V segments, including chromosome 9 orphons, were excluded from the earlier analysis of several hundred of the donors. An association between a missense DCLRE1C variant and V-gene and J-gene trimming of TCR beta chains was found in a later genetic analysis and replicated in an independent cohort. According to the authors, the approach could potentially be generalized to other disease states and immunological phenotypes. Most CMV-associated TCR beta chains appeared to be HLA-restricted in a later analysis, and the HLA associations seemed to be driven largely by CMV exposure. The classifier was reported to diagnose cytomegalovirus status with high specificity and sensitivity in both the original and validation cohorts. Because some donors lacked HLA typing at each locus, the association tests relied only on the typed subset. A further reported finding was that TCR beta sequences accurately predicted the HLA-A and HLA-B alleles for most subjects in the first cohort.

The protocol used for the library was the immunoSEQ multiplex PCR assay. The multiplex PCR relied on a mix of 60 forward primers for TCR Vbeta segments and 13 reverse primers for TCR Jbeta segments. The CDR3 region of rearranged TCR beta genes was amplified from genomic DNA by a multiplex PCR assay. The Illumina HiSeq System was used to sequence the amplified TCR beta libraries as 87-base-pair reads. Per the original workflow: Across the 670 or so repertoires, a later analysis counted 80 million or so unique TCR beta chains, 9 million to 14 million of which were shared by at least two donors. Raw reads were error-corrected and collapsed into unique sequences by a nearest-neighbor algorithm in which closely related sequences were merged to remove PCR and sequencing errors. Alignment of CDR3 sequences to IMGT reference sequences was used to assign V, D and J gene segments. For a sequence to be retained, at least a six-nucleotide match to both a V gene segment and a J gene segment was required. Rearrangements were called productive when the CDR3 lacked stop codons and stayed in frame with V and J; all others were non-productive. CDR3 was defined according to IMGT convention as the region running from the second conserved V-encoded cysteine to the conserved J-encoded phenylalanine. In an earlier analysis of around 540 of the donors, sequences lacking an unambiguous match to a single V gene segment were excluded. In an earlier analysis of about 590 of the donors, a V segment was called functional when productive rearrangements were above 56.7%, and segregating when the standard deviation between donors exceeded 5%. A statistical classification framework was built to diagnose cytomegalovirus status from the catalog of TCR beta chain sequences. In a later analysis, V and J genes were assigned by comparing TCR nucleotide sequences against IMGT/GENE-DB human TR gene sequences. In a later analysis, CDR3 sequences and most-parsimonious VDJ recombination scenarios were assigned using the TCRdist pipeline. A later analysis defined each TCR beta chain by its CDR3 amino acid sequence plus V-gene family, and excluded reads lacking a unique V-gene family. A later analysis removed roughly 590 highly shared, low-generation-probability nucleotide sequences to deal with suspected cross-contamination and a sequencing artifact. A later analysis calculated a clonal expansion index for each public chain from normalized within-repertoire ranks of inferred template counts. A later analysis computed generation probabilities with a VDJ recombination model fitted to out-of-frame rearrangements, and checked the results against IGoR. Hypergeometric tests were used in a later analysis to score TCR-TCR, TCR-HLA and TCR-CMV co-occurrence, with a repertoire-size bias correction applied to the TCR pairs. To estimate false discovery rates, a later analysis permuted the HLA or CMV assignments 20 times. In a later analysis, co-occurring TCRs were grouped using DBSCAN, and TCRdist sequence similarity was added for clustering within HLA-allele-positive subsets. Repertoires with fewer than 30,000 or more than 120,000 public chains, plus five repertoires with anomalous nucleotide sharing, were excluded from co-occurrence clustering. TCRdb carries this immuneACCESS record with in-frame sequences only. Its versions omit some clonotypes, under half of them owing to an unresolved V gene in the studies checked, with the rest unexplained. The DNA was the basis for D and trimming; V, J and clone size are from that table. This sample lists 210,000 or so clones; 76% were detected once. The ten top clones hold approximately 0.6% of the sample.

The cohort comprised 666 healthy bone marrow donors. Cohort members were all nominally healthy when sampled, although unrecorded immune exposures were likely present. The donor tested CMV seronegative and was one of the 352 seronegative cohort members. Every donor gave a peripheral blood sample, and the peripheral blood mononuclear cells from that sample were used for TCR beta sequencing. Genomic DNA was extracted from the blood cell samples with the Qiagen DNeasy Blood Extraction Kit. Comment on this clone: Its specific antigen is unknown. No base quality values were provided; no much bigger clone lies one nucleotide off.

The sequence derives from a young man in good health and CMV-seronegative. Sequencing was performed on PBMCs.

The base sequence is TGTGCCAGCAGAAACCTAGCGCAAAGCTCCTACGAGCAGTACTTC. Translation gives CASRNLAQSSYEQYF. The rearranged chain carries TRBV6-6 and TRBJ2-7, with a tentative D gene TRBD2 over 6 matching bases. The CDR3 has 15 amino acids, counting the end cysteine and phenylalanine. Only the CDR3 portion is preserved as DNA: 45 bases, with reading frame beginning at the first base. From a lookup of the germline V gene (reference sequence), CDR1 and CDR2 are MNHNY and SVGAGI. V loses 6 bases, J loses 0 bases, and the germline ends lie 15 bases apart.